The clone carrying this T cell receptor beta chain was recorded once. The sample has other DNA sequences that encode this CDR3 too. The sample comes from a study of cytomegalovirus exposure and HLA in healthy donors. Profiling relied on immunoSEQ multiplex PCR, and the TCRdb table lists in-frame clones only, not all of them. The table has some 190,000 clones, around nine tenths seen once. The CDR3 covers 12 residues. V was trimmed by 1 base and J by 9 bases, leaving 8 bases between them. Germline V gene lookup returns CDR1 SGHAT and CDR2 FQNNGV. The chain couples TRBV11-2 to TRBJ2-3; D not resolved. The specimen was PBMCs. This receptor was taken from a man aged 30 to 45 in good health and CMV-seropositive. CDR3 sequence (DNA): TGTGCCAGCAGCTTAGGATACGACACGCAGTATTTT. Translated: CASSLGYDTQYF.